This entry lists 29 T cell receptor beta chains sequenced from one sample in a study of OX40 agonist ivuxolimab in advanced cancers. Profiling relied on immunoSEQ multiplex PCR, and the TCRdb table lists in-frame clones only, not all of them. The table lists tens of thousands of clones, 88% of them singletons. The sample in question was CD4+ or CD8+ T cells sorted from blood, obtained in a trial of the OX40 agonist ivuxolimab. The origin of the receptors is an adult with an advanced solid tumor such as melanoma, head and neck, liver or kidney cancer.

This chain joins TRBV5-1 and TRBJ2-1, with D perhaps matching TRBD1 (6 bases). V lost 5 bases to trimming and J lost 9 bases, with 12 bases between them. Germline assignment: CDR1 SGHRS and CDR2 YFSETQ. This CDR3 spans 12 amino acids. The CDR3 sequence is CASSWGRGEQFF. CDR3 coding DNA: TGCGCCAGCAGTTGGGGGCGTGGTGAGCAGTTCTTC.

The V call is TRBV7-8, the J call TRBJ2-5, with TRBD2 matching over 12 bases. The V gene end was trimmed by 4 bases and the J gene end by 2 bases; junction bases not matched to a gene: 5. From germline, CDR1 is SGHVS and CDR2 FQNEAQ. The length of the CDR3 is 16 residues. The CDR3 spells CASSSSTSGGQETQYF. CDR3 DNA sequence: TGTGCCAGCAGCTCTTCCACTAGCGGGGGGCAAGAGACCCAGTACTTC.

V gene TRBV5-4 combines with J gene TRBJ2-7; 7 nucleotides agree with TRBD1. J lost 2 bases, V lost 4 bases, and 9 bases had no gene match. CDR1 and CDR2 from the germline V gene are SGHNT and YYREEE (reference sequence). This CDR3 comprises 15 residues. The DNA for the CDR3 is TGTGCCAGCAGCCCGTCCCCCGGGACAGCCTACGAGCAGTACTTC. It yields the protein CASSPSPGTAYEQYF.

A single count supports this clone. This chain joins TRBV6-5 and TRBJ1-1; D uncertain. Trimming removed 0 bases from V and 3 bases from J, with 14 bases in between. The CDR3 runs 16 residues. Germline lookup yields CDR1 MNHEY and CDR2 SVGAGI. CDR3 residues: CASSYSNTRADTEAFF. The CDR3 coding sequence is TGTGCCAGCAGTTACTCGAATACCCGGGCGGACACTGAAGCTTTCTTT.

This chain's CDR3 is CASRQPGSRLETQYF. The CDR3 DNA sequence: TGCGCCAGCAGACAACCGGGCAGCCGCTTGGAGACCCAGTACTTC. V is TRBV4-1 and J is TRBJ2-5; no reliable D call. V shed 6 bases and J shed 5 bases, with 19 bases lying between them. The CDR3 runs 15 residues. Germline V gene lookup returns CDR1 MGHRA and CDR2 YSYEKL.

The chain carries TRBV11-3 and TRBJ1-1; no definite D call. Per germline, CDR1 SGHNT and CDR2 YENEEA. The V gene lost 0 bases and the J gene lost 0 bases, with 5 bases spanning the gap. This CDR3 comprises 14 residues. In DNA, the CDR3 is TGTGCCAGCAGCTTAGACAGCGTGAACACTGAAGCTTTCTTT. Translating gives CASSLDSVNTEAFF. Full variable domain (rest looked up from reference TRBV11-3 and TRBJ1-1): EAGVVQSPRYKIIEKKQPVAFWCNPISGHNTLYWYLQNLGQGPELLIRYENEEAVDDSQLPKDRFSAERLKGVDSTLKIQPAELGDSAVYLCASSLDSVNTEAFFGQGTRLTVV.

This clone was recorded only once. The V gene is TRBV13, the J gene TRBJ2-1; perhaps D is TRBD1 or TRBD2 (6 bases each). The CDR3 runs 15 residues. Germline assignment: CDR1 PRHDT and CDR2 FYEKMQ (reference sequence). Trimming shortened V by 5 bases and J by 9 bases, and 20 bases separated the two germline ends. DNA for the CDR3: TGTGCCAGCAGCCCGCCAAAGGGGGGCCTCTCTGAGCAGTTCTTC. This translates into CASSPPKGGLSEQFF.

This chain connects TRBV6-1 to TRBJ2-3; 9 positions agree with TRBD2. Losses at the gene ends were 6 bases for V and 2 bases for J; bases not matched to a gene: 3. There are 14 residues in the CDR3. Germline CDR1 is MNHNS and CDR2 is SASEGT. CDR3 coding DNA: TGTGCCAGCAGGGTAGCGGGGGTCACAGATACGCAGTATTTT. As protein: CASRVAGVTDTQYF.

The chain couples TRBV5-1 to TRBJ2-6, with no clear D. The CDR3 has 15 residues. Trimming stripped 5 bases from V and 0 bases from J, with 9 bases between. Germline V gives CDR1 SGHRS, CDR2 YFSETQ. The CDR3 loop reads CASSSSPSGANVLTF. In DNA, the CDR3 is TGCGCCAGCAGTTCTTCCCCCTCTGGGGCCAACGTCCTGACTTTC.

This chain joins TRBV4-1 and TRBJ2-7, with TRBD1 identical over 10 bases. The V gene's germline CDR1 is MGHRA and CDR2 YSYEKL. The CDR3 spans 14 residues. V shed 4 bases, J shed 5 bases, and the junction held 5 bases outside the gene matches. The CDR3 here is CASSLRDRGHEQYF. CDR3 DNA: TGCGCCAGCAGCCTCCGGGACAGGGGCCACGAGCAGTACTTC.

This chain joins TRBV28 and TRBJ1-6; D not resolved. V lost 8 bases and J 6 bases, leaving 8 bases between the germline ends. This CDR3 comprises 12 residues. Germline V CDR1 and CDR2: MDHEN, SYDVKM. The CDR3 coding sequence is TGTGCCAGCCGCTACTCTAATTCACCCCTCCACTTT. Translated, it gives CASRYSNSPLHF.

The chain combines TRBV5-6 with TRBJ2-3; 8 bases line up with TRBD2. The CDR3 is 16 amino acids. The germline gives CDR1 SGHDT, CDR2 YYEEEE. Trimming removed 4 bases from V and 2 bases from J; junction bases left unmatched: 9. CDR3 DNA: TGTGCCAGCAGCCCCGGGGGGGGCGGGACCACAGATACGCAGTATTTT. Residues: CASSPGGGGTTDTQYF.

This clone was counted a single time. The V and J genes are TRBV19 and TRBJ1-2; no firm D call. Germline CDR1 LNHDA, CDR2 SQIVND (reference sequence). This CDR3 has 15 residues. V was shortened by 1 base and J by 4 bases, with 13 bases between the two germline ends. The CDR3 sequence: CASSIGKGPGYGYTF. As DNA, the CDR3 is TGTGCCAGTAGTATAGGAAAAGGGCCGGGCTATGGCTACACCTTC.

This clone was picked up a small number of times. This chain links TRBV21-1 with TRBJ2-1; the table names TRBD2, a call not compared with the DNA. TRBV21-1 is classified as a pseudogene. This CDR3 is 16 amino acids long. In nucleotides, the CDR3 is TGTGCCAGCAGCTGGCGGACTAGCGGGATGGGGAATGAGCAGTTCTTC. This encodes CASSWRTSGMGNEQFF.

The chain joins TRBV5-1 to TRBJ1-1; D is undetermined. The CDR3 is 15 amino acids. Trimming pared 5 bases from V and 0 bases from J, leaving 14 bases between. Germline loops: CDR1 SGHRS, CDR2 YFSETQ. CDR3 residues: CASRLLGEMNTEAFF. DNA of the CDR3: TGCGCCAGCAGGTTATTAGGCGAAATGAACACTGAAGCTTTCTTT.

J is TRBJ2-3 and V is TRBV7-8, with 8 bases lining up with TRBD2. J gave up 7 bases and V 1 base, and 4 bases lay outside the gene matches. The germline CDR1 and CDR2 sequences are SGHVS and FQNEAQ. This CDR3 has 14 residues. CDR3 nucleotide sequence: TGTGCCAGCAGCTTAGGGGTAGCGGGGAATACGCAGTATTTT. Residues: CASSLGVAGNTQYF.

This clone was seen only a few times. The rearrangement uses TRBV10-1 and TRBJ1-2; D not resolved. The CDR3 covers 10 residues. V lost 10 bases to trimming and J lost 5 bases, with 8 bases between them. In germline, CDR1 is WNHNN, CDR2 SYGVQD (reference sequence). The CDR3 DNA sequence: TGCGCCACACACCGTTATGGCTACACCTTC. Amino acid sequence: CATHRYGYTF.

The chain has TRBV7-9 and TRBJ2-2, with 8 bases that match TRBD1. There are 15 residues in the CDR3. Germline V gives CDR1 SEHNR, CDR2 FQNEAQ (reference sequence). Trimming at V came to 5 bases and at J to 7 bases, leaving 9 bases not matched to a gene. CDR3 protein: CASSQNQGAGGELFF. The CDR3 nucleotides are TGTGCCAGCAGCCAGAATCAGGGGGCTGGCGGGGAGCTGTTTTTT.

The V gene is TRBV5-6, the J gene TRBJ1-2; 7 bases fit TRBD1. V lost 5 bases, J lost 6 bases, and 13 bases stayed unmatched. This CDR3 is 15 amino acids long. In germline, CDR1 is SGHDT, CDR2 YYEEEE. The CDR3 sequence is CASSSGQRWGNGYTF. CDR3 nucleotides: TGTGCCAGCAGTTCGGGACAGCGGTGGGGGAATGGCTACACCTTC.

CDR3 in DNA: TGTGCCAGTAGTATACAGGGGGCGAACTATGGCTACACCTTC. Amino acids: CASSIQGANYGYTF. V gene TRBV19 combines with J gene TRBJ1-2; 8 positions agree with TRBD1. This CDR3 region has 14 residues. Looked up from germline, CDR1 is LNHDA and CDR2 is SQIVND (reference sequence). The trim removed 2 bases at V and 2 bases at J, leaving 1 base unmatched.

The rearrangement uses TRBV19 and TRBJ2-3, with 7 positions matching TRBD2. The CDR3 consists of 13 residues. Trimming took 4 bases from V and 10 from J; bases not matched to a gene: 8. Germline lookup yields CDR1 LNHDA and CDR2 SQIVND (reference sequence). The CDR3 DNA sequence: TGTGCCAGTAGTACAGGACTAGATCTCTCGCAGTATTTT. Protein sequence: CASSTGLDLSQYF.

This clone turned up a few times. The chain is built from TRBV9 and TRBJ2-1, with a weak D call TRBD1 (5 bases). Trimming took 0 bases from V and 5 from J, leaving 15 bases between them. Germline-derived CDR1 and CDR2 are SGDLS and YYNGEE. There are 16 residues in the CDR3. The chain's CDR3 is CASSVGRGWDNNEQFF. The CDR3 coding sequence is TGTGCCAGCAGCGTAGGAAGGGGATGGGATAACAATGAGCAGTTCTTC.

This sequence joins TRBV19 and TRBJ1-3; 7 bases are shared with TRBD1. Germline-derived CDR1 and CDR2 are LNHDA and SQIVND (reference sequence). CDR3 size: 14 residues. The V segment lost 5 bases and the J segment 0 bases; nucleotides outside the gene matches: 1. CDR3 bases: TGTGCCAGTAGTCGGGACAGCTCTGGAAACACCATATATTTT. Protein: CASSRDSSGNTIYF.

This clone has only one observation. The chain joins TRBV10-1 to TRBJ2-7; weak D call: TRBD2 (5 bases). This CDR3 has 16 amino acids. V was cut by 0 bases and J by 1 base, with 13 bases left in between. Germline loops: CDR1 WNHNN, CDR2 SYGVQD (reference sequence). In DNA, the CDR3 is TGCGCCAGCAGTGAGTCGATGTCTAGCCGATCCTACGAGCAGTACTTC. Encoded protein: CASSESMSSRSYEQYF.

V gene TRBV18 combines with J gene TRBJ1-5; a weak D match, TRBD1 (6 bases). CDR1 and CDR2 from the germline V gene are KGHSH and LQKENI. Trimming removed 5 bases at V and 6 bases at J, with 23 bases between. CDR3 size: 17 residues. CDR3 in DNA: TGTGCCAGCTCAACGAGTCCTAGGGGGGTGATAGGTCAGCCCCAGCATTTT. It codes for CASSTSPRGVIGQPQHF.

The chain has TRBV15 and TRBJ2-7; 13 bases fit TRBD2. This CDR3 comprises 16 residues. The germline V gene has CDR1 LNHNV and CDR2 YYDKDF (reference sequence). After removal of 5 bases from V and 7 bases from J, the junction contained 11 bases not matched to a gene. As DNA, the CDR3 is TGTGCCACCAGCGGCGGACTAGCGGGAGAGGGGGAAGAGCAGTACTTC. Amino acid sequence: CATSGGLAGEGEEQYF. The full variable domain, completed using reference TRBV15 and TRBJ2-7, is DAMVIQNPRYQVTQFGKPVTLSCSQTLNHNVMYWYQQKSSQAPKLLFHYYDKDFNNEADTPDNFQSRRPNTSFCFLDIRSPGLGDTAMYLCATSGGLAGEGEEQYFGPGTRLTVT.

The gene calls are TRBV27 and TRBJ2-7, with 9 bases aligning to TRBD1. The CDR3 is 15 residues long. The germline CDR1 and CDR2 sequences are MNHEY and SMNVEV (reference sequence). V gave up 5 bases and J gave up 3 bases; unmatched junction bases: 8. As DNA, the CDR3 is TGTGCCAGCAGTCCATGGACAGGGGACGGCTACGAGCAGTACTTC. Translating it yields CASSPWTGDGYEQYF.

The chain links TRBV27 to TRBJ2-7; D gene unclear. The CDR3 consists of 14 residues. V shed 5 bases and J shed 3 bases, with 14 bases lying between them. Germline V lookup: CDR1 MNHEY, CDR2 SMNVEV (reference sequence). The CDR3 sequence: CASSPYMKLYEQYF. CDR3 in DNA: TGTGCCAGCAGTCCCTACATGAAACTCTACGAGCAGTACTTC.

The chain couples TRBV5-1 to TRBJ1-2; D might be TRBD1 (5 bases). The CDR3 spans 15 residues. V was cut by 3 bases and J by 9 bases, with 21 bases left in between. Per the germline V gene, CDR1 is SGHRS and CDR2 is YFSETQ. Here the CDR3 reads CASSSGTTHPGSYTF. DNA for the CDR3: TGCGCCAGCAGCTCGGGGACCACCCATCCAGGTAGCTACACCTTC.